The source of this T cell receptor beta chain is a study of blood T cell repertoires in COVID-19. Whole-study context: The United States, Italy and Spain were the sources of the acute and convalescent COVID-19 samples. Nucleic acid was either cDNA or gDNA, and it came from T cells, B-cell-depleted T cells, or PBMCs.

The CDR3 covers 12 residues. Germline V gene data show CDR1 as MNHEY and CDR2 as SMNVEV (reference sequence). Trimming removed 7 bases at V and 12 bases at J, with 13 bases between. In the source study's methods: Researchers report that nucleated cell counts were estimated from reference gene primer amplification. Measured with immunoSEQ multiplex PCR; TCRdb has only the in-frame clones, and not every one. D and trimming come from the DNA, and the V and J calls and clone size come from that table. The sample holds under 300,000 clones; about nine tenths are singletons and the top ten take 1.9%. Symptom resolution, clearance, or two negative PCRs marked the recovered donors of Cohort 3.

This chain connects TRBV27 to TRBJ1-6; a possible D gene is TRBD1 (5 bases). Sequencing input: PBMCs or T cells enriched from blood (not recorded which). The receptor was derived from a woman between 18 and 30 years old who had recovered from COVID-19. CDR3: CASTHGGGPLHF. CDR3 nucleotides: TGTGCCAGCACCCATGGGGGGGGACCCCTCCACTTT.